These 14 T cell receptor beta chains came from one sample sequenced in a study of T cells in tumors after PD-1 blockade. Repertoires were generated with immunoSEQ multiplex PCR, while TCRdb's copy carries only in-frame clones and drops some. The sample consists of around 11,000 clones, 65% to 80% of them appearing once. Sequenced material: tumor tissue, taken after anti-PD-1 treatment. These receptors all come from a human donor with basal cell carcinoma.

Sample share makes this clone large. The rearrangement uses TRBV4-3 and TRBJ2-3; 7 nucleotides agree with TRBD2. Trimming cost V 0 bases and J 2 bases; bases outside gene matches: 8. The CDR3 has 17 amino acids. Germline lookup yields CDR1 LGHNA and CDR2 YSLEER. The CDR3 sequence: CASSQDRVGGTTDTQYF. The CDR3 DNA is TGCGCCAGCAGCCAAGATCGCGTCGGGGGGACCACAGATACGCAGTATTTT.

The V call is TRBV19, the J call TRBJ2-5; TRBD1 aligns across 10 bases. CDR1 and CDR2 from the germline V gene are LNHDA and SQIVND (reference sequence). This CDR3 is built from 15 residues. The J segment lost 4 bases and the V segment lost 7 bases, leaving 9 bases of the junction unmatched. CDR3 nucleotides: TGTGCCAGTACCTCTCAGGGGACAGGGGCAGAGACCCAGTACTTC. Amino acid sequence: CASTSQGTGAETQYF.

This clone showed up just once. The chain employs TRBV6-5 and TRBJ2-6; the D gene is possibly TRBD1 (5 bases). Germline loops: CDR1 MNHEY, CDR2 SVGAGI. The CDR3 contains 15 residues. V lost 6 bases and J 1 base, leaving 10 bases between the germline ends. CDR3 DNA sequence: TGTGCCAGCAGACCCCAGGGTTCTGGGGCCAACGTCCTGACTTTC. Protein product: CASRPQGSGANVLTF.

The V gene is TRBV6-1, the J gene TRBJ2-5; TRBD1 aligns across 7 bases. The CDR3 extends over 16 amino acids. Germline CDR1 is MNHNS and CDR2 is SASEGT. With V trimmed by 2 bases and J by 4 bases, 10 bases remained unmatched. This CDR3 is CASSEPQGEGRETQYF. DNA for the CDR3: TGTGCCAGCAGTGAACCCCAGGGGGAAGGACGAGAGACCCAGTACTTC.

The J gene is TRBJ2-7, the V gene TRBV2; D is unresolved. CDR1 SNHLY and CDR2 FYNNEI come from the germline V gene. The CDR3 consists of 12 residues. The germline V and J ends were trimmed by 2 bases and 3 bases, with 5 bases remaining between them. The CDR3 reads CASSEFGYEQYF. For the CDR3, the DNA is TGTGCCAGCAGTGAATTTGGCTACGAGCAGTACTTC.

This chain's CDR3 is CASSQGLASGRRTREQYF. For the CDR3, the DNA is TGTGCCAGCAGCCAAGGTCTGGCTAGCGGGAGGAGAACGAGGGAGCAGTACTTC. The rearrangement links TRBV3-1 (or the pseudogene TRBV3-2) to TRBJ2-7; 11 bases line up with TRBD2. Trimming took 1 base from V and 7 from J; bases not matched to a gene: 15. This CDR3 has 18 residues. In germline, CDR1 is LGHDT, CDR2 YNNKEL (reference sequence).

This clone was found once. CDR3 in amino acids: CATSMYEDTEAFF. For the CDR3, the DNA is TGTGCCACCAGTATGTATGAGGACACTGAAGCTTTCTTT. V usage is TRBV24-1 and J usage is TRBJ1-1, with D hard to call. Germline CDR1 KGHDR, CDR2 SFDVKD. Trimming cost V 6 bases and J 3 bases, with 10 bases left between them. There are 13 residues in the CDR3.

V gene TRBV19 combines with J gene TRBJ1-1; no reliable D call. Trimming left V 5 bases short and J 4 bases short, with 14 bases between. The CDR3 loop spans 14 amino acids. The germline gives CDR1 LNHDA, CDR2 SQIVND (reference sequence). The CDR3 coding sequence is TGTGCCAGTAGTCCGCAATGGGGTAGCACTGAAGCTTTCTTT. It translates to CASSPQWGSTEAFF.

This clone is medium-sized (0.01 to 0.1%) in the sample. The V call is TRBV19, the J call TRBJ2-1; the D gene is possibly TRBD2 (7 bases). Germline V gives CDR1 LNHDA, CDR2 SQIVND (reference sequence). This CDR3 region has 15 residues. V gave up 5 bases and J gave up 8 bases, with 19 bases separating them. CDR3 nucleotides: TGTGCCAGTAGTGTATGGGGGGGCGCTCAGGATGAGCAGTTCTTC. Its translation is CASSVWGGAQDEQFF.

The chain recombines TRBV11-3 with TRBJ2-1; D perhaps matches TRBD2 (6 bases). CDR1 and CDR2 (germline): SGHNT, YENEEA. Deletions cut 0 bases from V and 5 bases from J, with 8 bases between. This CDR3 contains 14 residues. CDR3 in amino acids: CASSLDSGNNEQFF. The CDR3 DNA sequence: TGTGCCAGCAGCTTAGATAGCGGAAACAATGAGCAGTTCTTC. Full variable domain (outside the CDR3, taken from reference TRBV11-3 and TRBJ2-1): EAGVVQSPRYKIIEKKQPVAFWCNPISGHNTLYWYLQNLGQGPELLIRYENEEAVDDSQLPKDRFSAERLKGVDSTLKIQPAELGDSAVYLCASSLDSGNNEQFFGPGTRLTVL.

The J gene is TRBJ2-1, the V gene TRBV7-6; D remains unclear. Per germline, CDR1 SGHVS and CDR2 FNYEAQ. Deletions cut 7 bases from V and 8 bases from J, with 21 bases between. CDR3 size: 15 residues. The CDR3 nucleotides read TGTGCCAGCACCCCCCCCCACGGGCTAACCCATGAGCAGTTCTTC. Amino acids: CASTPPHGLTHEQFF. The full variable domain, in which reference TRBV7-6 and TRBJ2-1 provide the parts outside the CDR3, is GAGVSQSPRYKVTKRGQDVALRCDPISGHVSLYWYRQALGQGPEFLTYFNYEAQQDKSGLPNDRFSAERPEGSISTLTIQRTEQRDSAMYRCASTPPHGLTHEQFFGPGTRLTVL.

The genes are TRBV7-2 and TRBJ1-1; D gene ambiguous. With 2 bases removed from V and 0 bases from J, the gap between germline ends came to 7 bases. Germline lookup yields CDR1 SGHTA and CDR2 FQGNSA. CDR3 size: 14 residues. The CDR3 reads CASSLQALNTEAFF. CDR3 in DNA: TGTGCCAGCAGCTTACAGGCCTTGAACACTGAAGCTTTCTTT. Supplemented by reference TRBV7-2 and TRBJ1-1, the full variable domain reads GAGVSQSPSNKVTEKGKDVELRCDPISGHTALYWYRQSLGQGLEFLIYFQGNSAPDKSGLPSDRFSAERTGGSVSTLTIQRTQQEDSAVYLCASSLQALNTEAFFGQGTRLTVV.

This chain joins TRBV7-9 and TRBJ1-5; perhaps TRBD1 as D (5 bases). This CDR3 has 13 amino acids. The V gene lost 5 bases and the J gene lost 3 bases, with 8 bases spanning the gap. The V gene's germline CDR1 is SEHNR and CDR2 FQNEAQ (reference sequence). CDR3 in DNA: TGTGCCAGCAGCAGACAGAACAATCAGCCCCAGCATTTT. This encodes CASSRQNNQPQHF.

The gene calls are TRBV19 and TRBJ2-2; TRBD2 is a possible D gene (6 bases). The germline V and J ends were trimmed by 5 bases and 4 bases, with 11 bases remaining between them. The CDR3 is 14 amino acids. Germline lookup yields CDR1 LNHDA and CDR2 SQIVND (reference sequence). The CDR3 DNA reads TGTGCCAGTAGTCCGGGGGTTGGCACCGGGGAGCTGTTTTTT. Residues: CASSPGVGTGELFF.